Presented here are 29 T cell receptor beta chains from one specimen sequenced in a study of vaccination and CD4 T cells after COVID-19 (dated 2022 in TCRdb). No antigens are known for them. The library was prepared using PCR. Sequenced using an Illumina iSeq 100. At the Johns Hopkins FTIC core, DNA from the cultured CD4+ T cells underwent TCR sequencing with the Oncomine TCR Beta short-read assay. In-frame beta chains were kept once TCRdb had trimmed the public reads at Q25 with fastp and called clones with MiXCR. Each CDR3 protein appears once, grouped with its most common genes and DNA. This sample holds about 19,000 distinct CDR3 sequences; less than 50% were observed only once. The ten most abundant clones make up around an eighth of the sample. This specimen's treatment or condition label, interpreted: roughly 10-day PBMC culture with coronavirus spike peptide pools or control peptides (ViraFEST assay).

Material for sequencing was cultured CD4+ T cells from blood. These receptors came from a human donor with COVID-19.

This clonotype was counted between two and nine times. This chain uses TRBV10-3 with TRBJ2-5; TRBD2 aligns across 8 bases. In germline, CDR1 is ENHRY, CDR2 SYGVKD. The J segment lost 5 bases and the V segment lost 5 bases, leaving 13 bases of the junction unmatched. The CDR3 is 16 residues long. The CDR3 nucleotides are TGTGCCATCAGTCCCAACGCGGGGGGCGCGGGGGAGACCCAGTACTTC. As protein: CAISPNAGGAGETQYF.

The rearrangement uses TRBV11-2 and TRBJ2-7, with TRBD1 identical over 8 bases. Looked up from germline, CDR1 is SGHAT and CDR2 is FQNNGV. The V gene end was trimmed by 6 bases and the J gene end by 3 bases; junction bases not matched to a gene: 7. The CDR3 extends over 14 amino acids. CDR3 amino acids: CASSRPGQVYEQYF. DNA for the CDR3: TGTGCCAGCAGTCGGCCGGGACAGGTCTACGAGCAGTACTTC.

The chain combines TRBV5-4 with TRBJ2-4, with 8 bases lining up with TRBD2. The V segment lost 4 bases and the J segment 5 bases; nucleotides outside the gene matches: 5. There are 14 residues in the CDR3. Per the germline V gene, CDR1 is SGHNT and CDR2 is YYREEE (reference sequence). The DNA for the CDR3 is TGTGCCAGCAGCCAAGGTAGCGGGGAAAACATTCAGTACTTC. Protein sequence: CASSQGSGENIQYF.

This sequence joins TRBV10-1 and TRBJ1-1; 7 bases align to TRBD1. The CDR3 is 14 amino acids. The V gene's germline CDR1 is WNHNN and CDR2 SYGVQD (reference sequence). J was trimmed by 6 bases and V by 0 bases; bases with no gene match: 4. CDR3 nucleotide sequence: TGCGCCAGCAGTGAGTCGAGACAGGGTCCTGAAGCTTTCTTT. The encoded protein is CASSESRQGPEAFF.

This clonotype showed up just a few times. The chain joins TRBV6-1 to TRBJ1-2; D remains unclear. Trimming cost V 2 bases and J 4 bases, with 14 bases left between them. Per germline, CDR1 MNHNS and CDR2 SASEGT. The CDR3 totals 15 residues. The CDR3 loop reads CASSESRFLSYGYTF. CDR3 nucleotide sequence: TGTGCCAGCAGTGAATCTCGGTTTCTTAGCTATGGCTACACCTTC.

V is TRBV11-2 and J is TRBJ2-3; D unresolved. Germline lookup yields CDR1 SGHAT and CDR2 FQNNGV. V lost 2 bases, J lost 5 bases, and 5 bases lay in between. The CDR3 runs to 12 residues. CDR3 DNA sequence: TGTGCCAGCAGCTTAAACCGAGATACGCAGTATTTT. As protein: CASSLNRDTQYF.

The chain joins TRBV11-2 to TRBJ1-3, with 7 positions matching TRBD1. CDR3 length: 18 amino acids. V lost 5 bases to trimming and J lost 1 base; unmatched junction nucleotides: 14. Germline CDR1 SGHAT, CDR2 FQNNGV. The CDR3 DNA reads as TGTGCCAGCAGCCTACAAGGACAGGCTCAAGGATCTGGAAACACCATATATTTT. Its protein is CASSLQGQAQGSGNTIYF.

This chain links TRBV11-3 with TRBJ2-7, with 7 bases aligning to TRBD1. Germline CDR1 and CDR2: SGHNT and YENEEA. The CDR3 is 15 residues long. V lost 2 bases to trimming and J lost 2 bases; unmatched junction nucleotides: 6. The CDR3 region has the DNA TGTGCCAGCAGCTTATTAGCTGGGACAGCCTACGAGCAGTACTTC. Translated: CASSLLAGTAYEQYF.

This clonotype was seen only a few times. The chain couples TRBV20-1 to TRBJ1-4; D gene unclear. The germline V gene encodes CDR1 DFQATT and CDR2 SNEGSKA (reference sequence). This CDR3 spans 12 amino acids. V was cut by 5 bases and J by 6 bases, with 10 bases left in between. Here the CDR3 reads CSAWTEYEKLFF. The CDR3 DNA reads TGCAGTGCTTGGACGGAGTATGAAAAACTGTTTTTT.

CDR3: CASSFQGLGETQYF. The CDR3, as DNA: TGTGCCAGCAGTTTCCAGGGTTTGGGAGAGACCCAGTACTTC. The chain couples TRBV27 to TRBJ2-5, with D tentatively TRBD1 (5 bases). V was pared by 3 bases and J by 4 bases, with 12 bases between. This CDR3 has 14 amino acids. CDR1 and CDR2 from the germline V gene are MNHEY and SMNVEV (reference sequence).

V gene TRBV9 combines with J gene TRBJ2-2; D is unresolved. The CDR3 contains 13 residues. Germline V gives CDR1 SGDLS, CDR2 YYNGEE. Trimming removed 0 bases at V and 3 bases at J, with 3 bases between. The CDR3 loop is CASSVVDTGELFF. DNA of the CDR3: TGTGCCAGCAGCGTAGTCGACACCGGGGAGCTGTTTTTT. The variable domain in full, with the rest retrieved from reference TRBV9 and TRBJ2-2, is DSGVTQTPKHLITATGQRVTLRCSPRSGDLSVYWYQQSLDQGLQFLIQYYNGEERAKGNILERFSAQQFPDLHSELNLSSLELGDSALYFCASSVVDTGELFFGEGSRLTVL.

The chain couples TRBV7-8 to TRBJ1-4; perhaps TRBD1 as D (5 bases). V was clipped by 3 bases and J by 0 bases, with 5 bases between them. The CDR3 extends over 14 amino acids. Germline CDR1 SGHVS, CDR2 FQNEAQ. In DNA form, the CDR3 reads TGTGCCAGCAGCTTGGGGGCAACTAATGAAAAACTGTTTTTT. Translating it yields CASSLGATNEKLFF.

The CDR3: CASSLYLTQGISPYEQYF. The DNA of the CDR3 is TGTGCCAGCAGCTTATATTTGACACAGGGAATATCACCCTACGAGCAGTACTTC. V is TRBV7-8 and J is TRBJ2-7, with D possibly being TRBD1 (6 bases). Trimming took off 2 bases at V and 2 bases at J, with 22 bases between the two ends. The germline V gene encodes CDR1 SGHVS and CDR2 FQNEAQ. The CDR3 has 18 amino acids.

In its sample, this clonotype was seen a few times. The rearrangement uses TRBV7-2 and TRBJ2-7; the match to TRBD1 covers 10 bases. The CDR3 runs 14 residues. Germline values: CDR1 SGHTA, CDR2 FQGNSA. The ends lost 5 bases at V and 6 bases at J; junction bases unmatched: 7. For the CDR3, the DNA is TGTGCCAGCAGCGCGAGACAGGGGGCGGGCGAGCAGTACTTC. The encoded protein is CASSARQGAGEQYF.

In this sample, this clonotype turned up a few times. CDR3 region: CATSSLAEAFF. CDR3 nucleotides: TGTGCCACCAGCAGTCTTGCTGAAGCTTTCTTT. This chain connects TRBV15 to TRBJ1-1; D uncertain. Germline V gene lookup returns CDR1 LNHNV and CDR2 YYDKDF (reference sequence). The ends were cut back, 3 bases at V and 6 bases at J, with 5 bases in the middle. This CDR3 is built from 11 residues.

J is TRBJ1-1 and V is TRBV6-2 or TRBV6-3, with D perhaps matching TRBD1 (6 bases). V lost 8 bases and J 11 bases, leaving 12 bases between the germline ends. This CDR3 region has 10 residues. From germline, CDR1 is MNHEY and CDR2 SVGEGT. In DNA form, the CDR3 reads TGTGCCAGCGGGGGCCTGGAGGCTTTCTTT. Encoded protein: CASGGLEAFF.

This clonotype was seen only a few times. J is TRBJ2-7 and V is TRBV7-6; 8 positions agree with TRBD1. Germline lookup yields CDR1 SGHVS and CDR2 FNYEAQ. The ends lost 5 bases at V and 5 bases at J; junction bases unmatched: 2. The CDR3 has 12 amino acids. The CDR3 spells CASSLDRDEQYF. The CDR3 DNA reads TGTGCCAGCAGCCTGGACAGGGACGAGCAGTACTTC. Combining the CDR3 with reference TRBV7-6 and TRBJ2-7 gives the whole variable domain GAGVSQSPRYKVTKRGQDVALRCDPISGHVSLYWYRQALGQGPEFLTYFNYEAQQDKSGLPNDRFSAERPEGSISTLTIQRTEQRDSAMYRCASSLDRDEQYFGPGTRLTVT.

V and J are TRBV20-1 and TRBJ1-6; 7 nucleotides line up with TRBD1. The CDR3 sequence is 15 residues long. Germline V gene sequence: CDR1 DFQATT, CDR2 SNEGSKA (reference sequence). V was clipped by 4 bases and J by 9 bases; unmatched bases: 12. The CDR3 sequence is CSAKNVPGGSSPLHF. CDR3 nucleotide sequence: TGCAGTGCTAAAAACGTCCCAGGGGGATCTTCACCCCTCCACTTT.

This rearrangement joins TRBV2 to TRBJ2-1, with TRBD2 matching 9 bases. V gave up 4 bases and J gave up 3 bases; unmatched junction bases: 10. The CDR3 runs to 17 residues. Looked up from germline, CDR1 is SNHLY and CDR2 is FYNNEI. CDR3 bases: TGTGCCAGCAGTGCTAGATTAGCGGGGGCGGTCTACAATGAGCAGTTCTTC. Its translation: CASSARLAGAVYNEQFF.

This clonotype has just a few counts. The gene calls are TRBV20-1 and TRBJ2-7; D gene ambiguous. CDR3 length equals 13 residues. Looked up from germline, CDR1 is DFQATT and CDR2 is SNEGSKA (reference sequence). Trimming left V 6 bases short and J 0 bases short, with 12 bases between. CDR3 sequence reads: CSASRANSYEQYF. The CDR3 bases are TGCAGTGCGAGCCGGGCGAACTCCTACGAGCAGTACTTC.

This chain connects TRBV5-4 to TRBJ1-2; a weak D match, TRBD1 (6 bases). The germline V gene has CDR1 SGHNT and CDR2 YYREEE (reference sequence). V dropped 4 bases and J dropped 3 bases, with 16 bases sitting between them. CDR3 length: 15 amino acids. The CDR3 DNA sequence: TGTGCCAGCAGCCGCAGGAGGGGGGCGGACTATGGCTACACCTTC. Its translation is CASSRRRGADYGYTF.

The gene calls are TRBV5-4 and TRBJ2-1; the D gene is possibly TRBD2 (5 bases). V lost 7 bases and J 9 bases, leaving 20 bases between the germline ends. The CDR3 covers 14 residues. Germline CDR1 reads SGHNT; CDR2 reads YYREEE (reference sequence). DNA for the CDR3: TGTGCCAGCTCACCTGGGGAGCGCCGTGGTGAGCAGTTCTTC. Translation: CASSPGERRGEQFF.

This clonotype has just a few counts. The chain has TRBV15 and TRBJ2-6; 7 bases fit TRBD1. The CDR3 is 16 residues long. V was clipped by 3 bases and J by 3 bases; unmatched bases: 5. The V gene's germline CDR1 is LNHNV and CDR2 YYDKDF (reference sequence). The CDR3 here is CATSSGDSLGANVLTF. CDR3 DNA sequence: TGTGCCACCAGCAGCGGGGACAGTCTTGGGGCCAACGTCCTGACTTTC.

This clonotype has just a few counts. The CDR3 DNA reads as TGTGCCAGCAGTTCCCGGGGCCTCTATGGCTACACCTTC. It is translated as CASSSRGLYGYTF. The rearrangement joins TRBV27 to TRBJ1-2; maybe TRBD1 (5 bases). V lost 4 bases and J lost 4, with 10 bases in between. The germline V gene has CDR1 MNHEY and CDR2 SMNVEV (reference sequence). The CDR3 is 13 residues long.

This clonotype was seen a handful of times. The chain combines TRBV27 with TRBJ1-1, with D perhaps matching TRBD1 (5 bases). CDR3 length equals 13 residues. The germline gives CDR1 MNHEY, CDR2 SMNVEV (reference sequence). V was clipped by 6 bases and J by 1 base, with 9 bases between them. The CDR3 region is CASSSDRNTEAFF. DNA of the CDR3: TGTGCCAGCAGCAGCGACAGGAACACTGAAGCTTTCTTT.

CDR3 in amino acids: CASSLGWTGAYEQYF. In DNA form, the CDR3 reads TGTGCCAGCAGCTTAGGTTGGACAGGGGCCTACGAGCAGTACTTC. V usage is TRBV11-2 and J usage is TRBJ2-7, with 9 bases matching TRBD1. Germline V gene data show CDR1 as SGHAT and CDR2 as FQNNGV. The CDR3 consists of 15 residues. Losses at the gene ends were 1 base for V and 2 bases for J; bases not matched to a gene: 3.

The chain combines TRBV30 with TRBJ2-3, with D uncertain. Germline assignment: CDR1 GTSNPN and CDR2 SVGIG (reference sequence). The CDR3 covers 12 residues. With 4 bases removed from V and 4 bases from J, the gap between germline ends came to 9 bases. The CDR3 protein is CAWNIGADTQYF. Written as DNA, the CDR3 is TGTGCCTGGAACATCGGAGCAGATACGCAGTATTTT. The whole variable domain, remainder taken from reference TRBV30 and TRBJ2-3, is SQTIHQWPATLVQPVGSPLSLECTVEGTSNPNLYWYRQAAGRGLQLLFYSVGIGQISSEVPQNLSASRPQDRQFILSSKKLLLSDSGFYLCAWNIGADTQYFGPGTRLTVL.

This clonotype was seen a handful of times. CDR3 nucleotide sequence: TGTGCCAGCAGCGCCCGACAGGGGGCCACCAATTCACCCCTCCACTTT. As protein: CASSARQGATNSPLHF. V gene TRBV7-2 combines with J gene TRBJ1-6; 10 nucleotides line up with TRBD1. The length of the CDR3 is 16 residues. Per germline, CDR1 SGHTA and CDR2 FQGNSA. Germline trimming cut 5 bases from V and 7 bases from J; bases unmatched to any gene: 8.

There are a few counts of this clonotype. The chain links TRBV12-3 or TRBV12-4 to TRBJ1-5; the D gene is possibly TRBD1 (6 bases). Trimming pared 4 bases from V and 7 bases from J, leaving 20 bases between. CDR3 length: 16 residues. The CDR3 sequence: CASSSPTSGHKQPQHF. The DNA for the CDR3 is TGTGCCAGCAGTTCACCAACCTCGGGACACAAACAGCCCCAGCATTTT.